There are a few counts of the clone carrying this T cell receptor (beta chain). What it recognizes is unknown. The data originate from a study of molecular identifiers for immune sequencing clone quantification. Across the study: RNA from approximately 20,000 or 98,000 naive CD8 cells was split five ways in replicates, with four sequenced.

Using 10%, 30% or 50% RNA, naive CD8 libraries were derived from around 20,000 to 1,000,000 sorted cells. Sorting selected naive CD8 T cells with a CD8+CD4-CCR7+CD45RA+ phenotype. TCRdb processed the PCR reads anew with MiXCR; each CDR3 protein has one entry. The table has some 590,000 distinct CDR3 sequences, 25% seen once. This CDR3 spans 17 amino acids. Germline-derived CDR1 and CDR2 are MNHEY and SVGAGI. V lost 2 bases to trimming and J lost 5 bases, with 19 bases between them. General study results and limits: A shared barcode on identical TCR molecules could lead to underestimated sizes for highly expanded clones.

What was sequenced was naive CD8+ T cells from blood, with Jurkat cell RNA spiked in. As to subset: FACS-sorted CD8+CD4-CCR7+CD45RA+ naive T cells. This receptor was taken from a human donor in good health. Some libraries in this study had Jurkat cell RNA spiked in. This sequence joins TRBV6-5 and TRBJ1-5; D unresolved. The CDR3 is CASSYLISGGPHQPQHF. The DNA for the CDR3 is TGTGCCAGCAGTTACCTTATTTCCGGCGGCCCCCATCAGCCCCAGCATTTT.